These 19 T cell receptor beta chains were all obtained from the same sample, sequenced in a study of OX40 agonist ivuxolimab in advanced cancers. Sequenced by immunoSEQ multiplex PCR; TCRdb stores in-frame clones only, minus some. The sample consists of fewer than 95,000 clones, 90% to 95% of them appearing once. This sample comprised CD4+ or CD8+ T cells sorted from blood, obtained in a trial of the OX40 agonist ivuxolimab. The source of these receptors is an adult with an advanced solid tumor such as melanoma, head and neck, liver or kidney cancer.

The chain combines TRBV7-3 with TRBJ2-1, with 7 nucleotides matching TRBD2. Germline values: CDR1 SGHTA, CDR2 FQGTGA. The CDR3 is made up of 15 amino acids. With 5 bases clipped from V and 9 bases from J, the junction kept 13 bases outside the gene matches. CDR3 sequence reads: CASSPLASLIGEQFF. CDR3 sequence (DNA): TGTGCCAGCAGCCCACTAGCGAGCCTGATCGGTGAGCAGTTCTTC.

This clone showed up just once. The chain recombines TRBV12-5 with TRBJ2-1, with TRBD2 identical over 12 bases. The CDR3 is 18 amino acids. The germline gives CDR1 LGHNT, CDR2 FRNRAP. V was clipped by 0 bases and J by 4 bases; unmatched bases: 7. The CDR3 region is CASGLVLGLAGRYNEQFF. CDR3 nucleotide sequence: TGTGCTAGTGGTTTGGTACTCGGACTAGCGGGACGATACAATGAGCAGTTCTTC.

The rearrangement links TRBV19 to TRBJ2-3; 10 bases line up with TRBD1. CDR1 LNHDA and CDR2 SQIVND come from the germline V gene (reference sequence). The CDR3 has 16 residues. V lost 7 bases and J lost 4; bases outside the gene matches: 11. CDR3 region: CASTLRTGGRSDTQYF. The CDR3 DNA is TGTGCCAGTACCCTCCGGACAGGGGGGAGGTCAGATACGCAGTATTTT.

This clone was counted ten times or more. This chain's CDR3 is CASSSASGVNTGELFF. In DNA form, the CDR3 reads TGTGCCAGCAGCTCTGCTAGCGGCGTGAACACCGGGGAGCTGTTTTTT. This chain links TRBV7-9 with TRBJ2-2, with 7 bases lining up with TRBD2. The CDR3 loop spans 16 amino acids. CDR1 SEHNR and CDR2 FQNEAQ come from the germline V gene (reference sequence). Trimming cost V 4 bases and J 1 base; bases outside gene matches: 6.

The rearrangement joins TRBV5-1 to TRBJ2-5; 9 bases match TRBD1. Germline CDR1 reads SGHRS; CDR2 reads YFSETQ. This CDR3 has 15 residues. V was pared by 4 bases and J by 5 bases, with 9 bases of the junction left unmatched. CDR3: CASSPRTGVRETQYF. The CDR3 DNA reads TGCGCCAGCAGCCCCCGGACAGGGGTTCGGGAGACCCAGTACTTC.

The chain combines TRBV9 with TRBJ2-1; D is ambiguous. V was pared by 4 bases and J by 6 bases, with 11 bases between. This CDR3 comprises 13 residues. The germline gives CDR1 SGDLS, CDR2 YYNGEE. In DNA, the CDR3 is TGTGCCAGCAGCCTAGAGAATGGCAATGAGCAGTTCTTC. Translation gives CASSLENGNEQFF. Based on the CDR3 plus reference TRBV9 and TRBJ2-1, the full variable domain is DSGVTQTPKHLITATGQRVTLRCSPRSGDLSVYWYQQSLDQGLQFLIQYYNGEERAKGNILERFSAQQFPDLHSELNLSSLELGDSALYFCASSLENGNEQFFGPGTRLTVL.

The CDR3 DNA reads as TGTGCCAGCAGCCCCGTAGCGGACCGACAAGAGACCCAGTACTTC. It specifies CASSPVADRQETQYF. The chain employs TRBV7-2 and TRBJ2-5; a weak D match, TRBD2 (6 bases). Trimming shortened V by 5 bases and J by 2 bases, and 15 bases separated the two germline ends. The CDR3 sequence is 15 residues long. Per germline, CDR1 SGHTA and CDR2 FQGNSA.

The rearrangement uses TRBV29-1 and TRBJ2-2, with TRBD2 matching 7 bases. Germline assignment: CDR1 SQVTM and CDR2 ANQGSEA. The ends lost 5 bases at V and 1 base at J; junction bases unmatched: 1. The CDR3 is 13 amino acids. Written as DNA, the CDR3 is TGCAGCGTTACGGGGGGGAACACCGGGGAGCTGTTTTTT. It codes for CSVTGGNTGELFF.

V usage is TRBV29-1 and J usage is TRBJ2-7, with 13 bases fitting TRBD2. CDR3 size: 15 residues. Germline V gives CDR1 SQVTM, CDR2 ANQGSEA. V lost 1 base to trimming and J lost 3 bases; unmatched junction nucleotides: 3. The CDR3 DNA sequence: TGCAGCGTTGAAGGGGGACTAGCGGGACACTACGAGCAGTACTTC. Translated: CSVEGGLAGHYEQYF.

The gene calls are TRBV7-2 and TRBJ2-7, with TRBD2 identical over 8 bases. V shed 2 bases, J shed 2 bases, and the junction held 5 bases outside the gene matches. Germline CDR1 reads SGHTA; CDR2 reads FQGNSA. This CDR3 comprises 15 residues. CDR3 residues: CASSLLAGNAYEQYF. For the CDR3, the DNA is TGTGCCAGCAGCTTACTAGCGGGCAATGCCTACGAGCAGTACTTC.

This clone was seen a single time. CDR3 amino acids: CASSPRGEDEQYF. For the CDR3, the DNA is TGTGCCAGCAGCCCCCGCGGCGAGGACGAGCAGTACTTC. This sequence joins TRBV7-2 and TRBJ2-7; D is uncertain. The CDR3 length is 13 residues. Germline V gene sequence: CDR1 SGHTA, CDR2 FQGNSA. The V end lost 5 bases, the J end lost 5 bases, and 13 bases lay between the germline ends.

The chain links TRBV29-1 to TRBJ2-1; TRBD2 matches 7 bases. Unmatched junction bases numbered 0, after V lost 3 bases and J lost 7 bases. This CDR3 is built from 11 residues. Per the germline V gene, CDR1 is SQVTM and CDR2 is ANQGSEA. CDR3 in DNA: TGCAGCGTTGAGGGAGGGAATGAGCAGTTCTTC. Protein product: CSVEGGNEQFF.

Ten or more counts support this clone. The chain has TRBV2 and TRBJ1-1; no firm D call. This CDR3 is 15 amino acids long. With 7 bases removed from V and 0 bases from J, the gap between germline ends came to 15 bases. Germline values: CDR1 SNHLY, CDR2 FYNNEI. The CDR3 is CASMKRADLNTEAFF. CDR3 in DNA: TGTGCCAGCATGAAGCGCGCCGACTTGAACACTGAAGCTTTCTTT. Based on the CDR3 plus reference TRBV2 and TRBJ1-1, the full variable domain is EPEVTQTPSHQVTQMGQEVILRCVPISNHLYFYWYRQILGQKVEFLVSFYNNEISEKSEIFDDQFSVERPDGSNFTLKIRSTKLEDSAMYFCASMKRADLNTEAFFGQGTRLTVV.

The CDR3 protein is CASSFSSAQETQYF. In DNA, the CDR3 is TGTGCCAGCAGCTTCTCTAGCGCGCAAGAGACCCAGTACTTC. The gene calls are TRBV9 and TRBJ2-5, with D possibly matching TRBD2 (6 bases). Germline CDR1 SGDLS, CDR2 YYNGEE. CDR3 length: 14 residues. The V and J ends lost 4 bases and 2 bases respectively, with 12 bases between them.

The chain recombines TRBV2 with TRBJ1-2; TRBD1 matches at 7 bases. The CDR3 contains 12 residues. Germline V lookup: CDR1 SNHLY, CDR2 FYNNEI. With 9 bases clipped from V and 1 base from J, the junction kept 2 bases outside the gene matches. The CDR3 sequence is CASSGGNYGYTF. CDR3 nucleotides: TGTGCCAGTTCAGGGGGTAACTATGGCTACACCTTC.

The CDR3 DNA sequence: TGCGCCAGCAGCCAAGCGGGGATTAGCACAGATACGCAGTATTTT. This translates into CASSQAGISTDTQYF. The chain recombines TRBV4-1 with TRBJ2-3, with a tentative D call TRBD2 (5 bases). With 1 base removed from V and 0 bases from J, the gap between germline ends came to 8 bases. The CDR3 length is 15 residues. Germline CDR1 MGHRA, CDR2 YSYEKL.

The J gene is TRBJ1-3, the V gene TRBV19; possibly TRBD1 for D (5 bases). Trimming took 3 bases from V and 2 from J, leaving 14 bases between them. This CDR3 spans 16 amino acids. Germline V gene lookup returns CDR1 LNHDA and CDR2 SQIVND (reference sequence). CDR3 sequence: CASSMDGQGTGNTIYF. CDR3 bases: TGTGCCAGTAGTATGGATGGGCAGGGAACTGGAAACACCATATATTTT.

The J gene is TRBJ2-6, the V gene TRBV7-9; D might be TRBD1 (6 bases). V was clipped by 3 bases and J by 0 bases, with 18 bases between them. This CDR3 has 19 amino acids. Germline V CDR1 and CDR2: SEHNR, FQNEAQ (reference sequence). The CDR3 DNA reads as TGTGCCAGCAGCTTCTCAGGGGTAAGGGAGAGCTCTGGGGCCAACGTCCTGACTTTC. Its translation: CASSFSGVRESSGANVLTF.

This rearrangement joins TRBV27 to TRBJ1-2; TRBD1 might be the D (5 bases). Germline-derived CDR1 and CDR2 are MNHEY and SMNVEV (reference sequence). The length of the CDR3 is 14 residues. V lost 2 bases and J 1 base, leaving 8 bases between the germline ends. This CDR3 reads CASSLGARNYGYTF. CDR3 DNA: TGTGCCAGCAGTTTAGGGGCTCGTAACTATGGCTACACCTTC.